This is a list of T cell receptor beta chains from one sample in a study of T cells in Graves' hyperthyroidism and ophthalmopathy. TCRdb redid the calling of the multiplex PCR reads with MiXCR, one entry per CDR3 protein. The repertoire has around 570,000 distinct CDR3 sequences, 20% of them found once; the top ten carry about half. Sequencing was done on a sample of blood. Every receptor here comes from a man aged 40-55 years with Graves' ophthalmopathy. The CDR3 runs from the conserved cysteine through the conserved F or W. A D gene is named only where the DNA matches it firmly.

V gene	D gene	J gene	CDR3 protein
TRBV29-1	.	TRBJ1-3	CSVGGSGNTIYF
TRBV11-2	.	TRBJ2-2	CASSFNARAANTGELFF
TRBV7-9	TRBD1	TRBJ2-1	CASSWPGTAPYNEQFF
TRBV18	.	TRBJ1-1	CASAISVNTEAFF
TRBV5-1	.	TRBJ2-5	CASSQWGVQETQYF
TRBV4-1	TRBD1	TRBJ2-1	CASSLTRDRGPRSQFF
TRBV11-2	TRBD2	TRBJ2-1	CASSLDMRFGTSGTSVGEQFF
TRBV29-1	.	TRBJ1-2	CSVERIDYGYTF
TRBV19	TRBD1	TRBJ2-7	CASSIGTGDGGEQYF
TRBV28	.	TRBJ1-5	CASSFQQGLNQPQHF
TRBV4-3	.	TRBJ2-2	CASSRGDRNTGELFF